These 9 T cell receptor beta chains came from one sample sequenced in a study of shared clonotypes between healthy human individuals. Assay used: immunoSEQ multiplex PCR; TCRdb lists only in-frame clones, some missing. The sample carries about 2.4 million clones, over 85% recorded once. Specimen: naive CD4+ T cells from PBMCs. Stated subset: CD45RA+ positively selected. The receptors were gathered from a man between 18 and 29 years old in good health. Some clones in this sample may be carry-over from other donors' samples.

On this clone itself: Other DNA sequences in this specimen translate into the identical CDR3. V usage is TRBV7-2 and J usage is TRBJ2-7; D unresolved. V lost 1 base and J lost 4, with 8 bases in between. There are 13 residues in the CDR3. Germline V lookup: CDR1 SGHTA, CDR2 FQGNSA. The CDR3 DNA follows: TGTGCCAGCAGCTTAGTATCTGGGTACGAGCAGTACTTC. It yields the protein CASSLVSGYEQYF.

This rearrangement joins TRBV11-2 to TRBJ2-7; D is uncertain. Trimming took off 0 bases at V and 4 bases at J, with 10 bases between the two ends. The CDR3 is 14 amino acids. Germline V gene data show CDR1 as SGHAT and CDR2 as FQNNGV. The CDR3 nucleotides read TGTGCCAGCAGCTTAGAAATAGAGTCGTACGAGCAGTACTTC. Translated: CASSLEIESYEQYF.

The chain has TRBV6-5 and TRBJ2-6; D ambiguous. This CDR3 is 15 amino acids long. CDR1 is MNHEY, CDR2 SVGAGI, per germline. Trimming cost V 7 bases and J 0 bases, with 10 bases left between them. The DNA of the CDR3 is TGTGCCAGCAACAAAGGACGCTCTGGGGCCAACGTCCTGACTTTC. This encodes CASNKGRSGANVLTF.

The J gene is TRBJ2-4, the V gene TRBV28; TRBD2 might be the D (5 bases). Germline CDR1 is MDHEN and CDR2 is SYDVKM. The V end was cut by 2 bases, the J end by 7 bases, with 6 bases between. CDR3 length: 12 residues. Here the CDR3 DNA reads TGTGCCAGCAGTTTAAGCGGTAACATTCAGTACTTC. Its translation is CASSLSGNIQYF. The complete variable domain, with remaining parts taken from reference TRBV28 and TRBJ2-4, reads DVKVTQSSRYLVKRTGEKVFLECVQDMDHENMFWYRQDPGLGLRLIYFSYDVKMKEKGDIPEGYSVSREKKERFSLILESASTNQTSMYLCASSLSGNIQYFGAGTRLSVL.

This clone was recorded only once. V and J are TRBV5-1 and TRBJ1-2; no clear D gene. Trimming took off 0 bases at V and 4 bases at J, with 7 bases between the two ends. The CDR3 loop spans 13 amino acids. Germline V gives CDR1 SGHRS, CDR2 YFSETQ. CDR3 amino acids: CASSLGVSYGYTF. The CDR3 DNA is TGCGCCAGCAGCTTGGGCGTCTCCTATGGCTACACCTTC.

This sequence joins TRBV14 and TRBJ2-1, with 9 positions matching TRBD1. Per germline, CDR1 SGHDN and CDR2 FVKESK. J lost 9 bases, V lost 0 bases, and 6 bases had no gene match. The CDR3 extends over 15 amino acids. CDR3 coding DNA: TGTGCCAGCAGCCAAGATTATGGGACAGGGCTTGAGCAGTTCTTC. As protein: CASSQDYGTGLEQFF.

The V call is TRBV27, the J call TRBJ1-3; D call uncertain. The CDR3 consists of 14 residues. Looked up from germline, CDR1 is MNHEY and CDR2 is SMNVEV (reference sequence). Trimming took off 7 bases at V and 2 bases at J, with 12 bases between the two ends. DNA of the CDR3: TGTGCCAGCAAGGGCCAGGCCCCTGGAAACACCATATATTTT. Amino acids: CASKGQAPGNTIYF.

The chain links TRBV19 to TRBJ2-2; D remains unclear. The V end lost 1 base, the J end lost 7 bases, and 19 bases lay between the germline ends. CDR3 length: 17 amino acids. CDR1 and CDR2 from the germline V gene are LNHDA and SQIVND (reference sequence). CDR3 residues: CASSIGQATTYLGELFF. DNA of the CDR3: TGTGCCAGTAGTATAGGCCAGGCCACCACATACCTCGGGGAGCTGTTTTTT.

CDR3 protein: CAISEFGRGLMNTEAFF. CDR3 nucleotides: TGTGCCATCAGTGAGTTCGGCAGAGGCCTCATGAACACTGAAGCTTTCTTT. This chain connects TRBV10-3 to TRBJ1-1; no definite D call. Per germline, CDR1 ENHRY and CDR2 SYGVKD. V was pared by 1 base and J by 0 bases, with 15 bases between. CDR3 length: 17 amino acids.